One sample yielded the 16 T cell receptor beta chains listed below, sequenced in a study of cytomegalovirus exposure and HLA in healthy donors. 13 Jbeta primers and 60 Vbeta primers were used for the PCR. Data came from immunoSEQ multiplex PCR; TCRdb stores just in-frame clones and leaves some out. The profile shows some 110,000 clones, 9.5% to 13% of them singletons. Sequencing was carried out using PBMCs. The receptor source for this set is a middle-aged man in good health and CMV-seropositive.

This clone was observed a few times. The rearrangement links TRBV6-5 to TRBJ2-7, with D possibly TRBD1 on 6 matching bases. The CDR3 sequence is 14 residues long. The ends were cut back, 2 bases at V and 3 bases at J, with 11 bases in the middle. Germline-derived CDR1 and CDR2 are MNHEY and SVGAGI. The CDR3 DNA is TGTGCCAGCAGTTACGGGGCAGGGGACTACGAGCAGTACTTC. Translation: CASSYGAGDYEQYF.

The table lists this clone with a few counts. The gene calls are TRBV9 and TRBJ1-2, with 8 bases fitting TRBD1. The CDR3 is made up of 16 amino acids. Per germline, CDR1 SGDLS and CDR2 YYNGEE. Unmatched junction bases numbered 8, after V lost 4 bases and J lost 0 bases. DNA for the CDR3: TGTGCCAGCAGCCTTACCGGGACAGGCCCTAACTATGGCTACACCTTC. Amino acid sequence: CASSLTGTGPNYGYTF.

This clone appeared a few times. The CDR3 loop is CASSPDLGYNEQFF. The CDR3 DNA sequence: TGTGCCAGCAGTCCCGACCTAGGCTACAATGAGCAGTTCTTC. V and J are TRBV6-4 and TRBJ2-1; D not certain. CDR3 size: 14 residues. V gave up 5 bases and J gave up 3 bases, with 11 bases separating them. Per germline, CDR1 MRHNA and CDR2 SNTAGT.

This clone occurred a few times. The CDR3 here is CASSPGGTSNEQFF. CDR3 coding DNA: TGCGCCAGCAGCCCGGGCGGGACTAGCAATGAGCAGTTCTTC. The genes are TRBV4-1 and TRBJ2-1; 8 bases line up with TRBD2. Trimming cost V 4 bases and J 6 bases; bases outside gene matches: 5. Germline loops: CDR1 MGHRA, CDR2 YSYEKL. The CDR3 has 14 amino acids.

The chain's CDR3 is CASSPDGQGIAGYTF. CDR3 nucleotide sequence: TGTGCCAGCAGCCCGGATGGGCAGGGGATTGCCGGCTACACCTTC. The V and J genes are TRBV5-4 and TRBJ1-2, with a tentative D call TRBD1 (6 bases). With 4 bases removed from V and 8 bases from J, the gap between germline ends came to 21 bases. CDR1 SGHNT and CDR2 YYREEE come from the germline V gene (reference sequence). The CDR3 consists of 15 residues.

V is TRBV11-3 and J is TRBJ2-3, with TRBD2 matching over 8 bases. Germline trimming cut 5 bases from V and 3 bases from J; bases unmatched to any gene: 13. In germline, CDR1 is SGHNT, CDR2 YENEEA. CDR3 size: 17 residues. The CDR3 loop is CASSPGMTSDGTDTQYF. The CDR3 coding sequence is TGTGCCAGCAGCCCAGGAATGACTAGCGATGGTACAGATACGCAGTATTTT.

The chain combines TRBV19 with TRBJ1-1, with D possibly TRBD1 on 6 matching bases. V was trimmed by 10 bases and J by 1 base, leaving 10 bases between them. Germline CDR1 reads LNHDA; CDR2 reads SQIVND (reference sequence). The CDR3 extends over 12 amino acids. CDR3 DNA: TGTGCCACAGGACAGTCGAACACTGAAGCTTTCTTT. Protein: CATGQSNTEAFF. Complete variable domain (other parts from reference TRBV19 and TRBJ1-1): DGGITQSPKYLFRKEGQNVTLSCEQNLNHDAMYWYRQDPGQGLRLIYYSQIVNDFQKGDIAEGYSVSREKKESFPLTVTSAQKNPTAFYLCATGQSNTEAFFGQGTRLTVV.

This clone was observed a handful of times. V gene TRBV6-1 combines with J gene TRBJ2-1; a weak D match, TRBD2 (6 bases). Trimming pared 0 bases from V and 0 bases from J, leaving 6 bases between. Germline CDR1 MNHNS, CDR2 SASEGT. The CDR3 extends over 15 amino acids. Here the CDR3 reads CASSEAGGSYNEQFF. In DNA form, the CDR3 reads TGTGCCAGCAGTGAAGCGGGGGGCTCCTACAATGAGCAGTTCTTC.

This clone was seen more than once but under ten times. The chain uses TRBV7-3 and TRBJ2-1, with 7 positions matching TRBD2. The CDR3 totals 15 residues. With V trimmed by 5 bases and J by 9 bases, 13 bases remained unmatched. Germline V gene data show CDR1 as SGHTA and CDR2 as FQGTGA. CDR3 sequence: CASSPQGGRFGEQFF. CDR3 coding DNA: TGTGCCAGCAGCCCGCAGGGCGGGAGATTCGGTGAGCAGTTCTTC.

V gene TRBV10-1 combines with J gene TRBJ2-7; perhaps TRBD1 as D (6 bases). The CDR3 length is 13 residues. V was cut by 6 bases and J by 5 bases, with 14 bases left in between. CDR1 and CDR2 (germline): WNHNN, SYGVQD (reference sequence). Here the CDR3 DNA reads TGCGCCAGCAGAGCAGCAGGGGCCAACGAGCAGTACTTC. It translates to CASRAAGANEQYF.

This clone was seen only a few times. V usage is TRBV27 and J usage is TRBJ2-2; 11 bases line up with TRBD2. The germline V gene encodes CDR1 MNHEY and CDR2 SMNVEV (reference sequence). The CDR3 spans 17 residues. With V trimmed by 3 bases and J by 9 bases, 12 bases remained unmatched. The CDR3 sequence: CASSFIKLAGDSRELFF. The CDR3, as DNA: TGTGCCAGCAGTTTTATTAAACTAGCGGGAGATAGCCGGGAGCTGTTTTTT.

This clone has a handful of counts. The chain uses TRBV15 and TRBJ1-5; D call uncertain. Between the trimmed V and J ends, which lost 1 base and 5 bases, there was a span of 12 bases. The CDR3 totals 15 residues. Germline V CDR1 and CDR2: LNHNV, YYDKDF (reference sequence). The CDR3 DNA reads as TGTGCCACCAGCAGAGCTCCGGTCCATGATCAGCCCCAGCATTTT. Its protein is CATSRAPVHDQPQHF.

This clone was observed a handful of times. The rearrangement joins TRBV29-1 to TRBJ2-4; 10 positions agree with TRBD1. V shed 1 base, J shed 0 bases, and the junction held 15 bases outside the gene matches. This CDR3 region has 20 residues. Germline V gene sequence: CDR1 SQVTM, CDR2 ANQGSEA. The DNA of the CDR3 is TGCAGCGTTGAAGCCCTTCCGGGACAGGGGACCATTCTAGCCAAAAACATTCAGTACTTC. Protein sequence: CSVEALPGQGTILAKNIQYF. Combining the CDR3 with reference TRBV29-1 and TRBJ2-4 gives the whole variable domain SAVISQKPSRDICQRGTSLTIQCQVDSQVTMMFWYRQQPGQSLTLIATANQGSEATYESGFVIDKFPISRPNLTFSTLTVSNMSPEDSSIYLCSVEALPGQGTILAKNIQYFGAGTRLSVL.

CDR3 coding DNA: TGTGCCAGCAGTGCCACAGTGAACACTGAAGCTTTCTTT. This gives the protein CASSATVNTEAFF. The chain combines TRBV6-1 with TRBJ1-1; D ambiguous. Germline V lookup: CDR1 MNHNS, CDR2 SASEGT. V lost 4 bases and J 0 bases, leaving 6 bases between the germline ends. CDR3 length: 13 residues.

This clone occurred a few times. The rearrangement links TRBV15 to TRBJ1-4, with 7 positions matching TRBD1. The V gene's germline CDR1 is LNHNV and CDR2 YYDKDF (reference sequence). The CDR3 is 15 amino acids. J was trimmed by 4 bases and V by 2 bases; bases with no gene match: 4. The CDR3 sequence: CATSRTGQFNEKLFF. CDR3 DNA: TGTGCCACCAGCAGAACGGGACAGTTTAATGAAAAACTGTTTTTT. Filled out from reference TRBV15 and TRBJ1-4, the complete variable domain reads DAMVIQNPRYQVTQFGKPVTLSCSQTLNHNVMYWYQQKSSQAPKLLFHYYDKDFNNEADTPDNFQSRRPNTSFCFLDIRSPGLGDTAMYLCATSRTGQFNEKLFFGSGTQLSVL.

This chain joins TRBV28 and TRBJ2-7; 10 bases map to TRBD1. This CDR3 spans 15 amino acids. The trim removed 3 bases at V and 7 bases at J, leaving 9 bases unmatched. Germline CDR1 reads MDHEN; CDR2 reads SYDVKM. This chain's CDR3 is CASSFSRQGAGEQYF. The DNA of the CDR3 is TGTGCCAGCAGTTTCTCTCGACAGGGGGCTGGGGAGCAGTACTTC. The variable domain in full, completed from reference TRBV28 and TRBJ2-7, reads DVKVTQSSRYLVKRTGEKVFLECVQDMDHENMFWYRQDPGLGLRLIYFSYDVKMKEKGDIPEGYSVSREKKERFSLILESASTNQTSMYLCASSFSRQGAGEQYFGPGTRLTVT.